This record concerns one TCR beta chain sequence. Antigen specificity is unknown. The data belong to a study of vaccination and CD4 T cells after COVID-19. As for the study in general: Post-vaccine specimens were obtained a median 72 days after dose two (range 14 to 241).

The assay that was used to sequence DNA from cultured CD4+ T cells was the Oncomine TCR Beta short-read assay. TCRdb redid the calling of the PCR reads with MiXCR, one entry per CDR3 protein. The data show about 16,000 distinct CDR3 sequences, roughly 57% seen once. Documented time point: late sampling 161 to 241 days after vaccination in a few convalescent patients. As for treatment: roughly nine-day PBMC culture with coronavirus spike peptide pools or control peptides (ViraFEST assay). The germline V gene has CDR1 KGHDR and CDR2 SFDVKD. V shed 4 bases and J 3 bases; nucleotides not matched to a gene: 9. This CDR3 is 17 amino acids long.

The material sequenced was CD4+ T cells from blood, cultured in vitro, taken about 7 months after SARS-CoV-2 vaccination. This sequence originates from a human donor who had recovered from COVID-19. The rearrangement links TRBV24-1 to TRBJ2-3; 10 bases fit TRBD1. The chain's CDR3 is CATSDLTGGDLTDTQYF. CDR3 sequence (DNA): TGTGCCACCAGTGACTTGACAGGGGGCGATCTGACAGATACGCAGTATTTT.